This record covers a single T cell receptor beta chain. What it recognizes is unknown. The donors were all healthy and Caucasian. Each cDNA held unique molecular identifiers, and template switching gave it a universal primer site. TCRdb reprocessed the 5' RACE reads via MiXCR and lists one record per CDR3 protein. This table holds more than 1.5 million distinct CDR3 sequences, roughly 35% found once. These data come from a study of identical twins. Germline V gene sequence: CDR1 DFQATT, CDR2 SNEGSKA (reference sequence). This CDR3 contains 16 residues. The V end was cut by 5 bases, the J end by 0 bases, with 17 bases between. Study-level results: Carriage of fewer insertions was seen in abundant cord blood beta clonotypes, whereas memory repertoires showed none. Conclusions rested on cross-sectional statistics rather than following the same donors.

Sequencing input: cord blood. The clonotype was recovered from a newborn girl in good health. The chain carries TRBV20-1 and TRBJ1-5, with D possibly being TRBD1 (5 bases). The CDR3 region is CSAPLEGAYSNQPQHF. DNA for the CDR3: TGCAGTGCTCCCTTAGAAGGGGCATATAGCAATCAGCCCCAGCATTTT.